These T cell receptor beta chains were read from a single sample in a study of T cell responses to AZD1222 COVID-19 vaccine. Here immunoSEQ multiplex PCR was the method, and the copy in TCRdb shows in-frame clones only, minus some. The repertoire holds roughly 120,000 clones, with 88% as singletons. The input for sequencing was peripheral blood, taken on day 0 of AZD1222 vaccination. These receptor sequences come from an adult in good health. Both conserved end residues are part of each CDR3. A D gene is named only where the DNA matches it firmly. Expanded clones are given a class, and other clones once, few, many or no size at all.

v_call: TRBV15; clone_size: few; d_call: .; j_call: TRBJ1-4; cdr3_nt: TGTGCCACCAGCAGAGATAGAGGCCGGGAACTGTTTTTT; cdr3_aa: CATSRDRGRELFF
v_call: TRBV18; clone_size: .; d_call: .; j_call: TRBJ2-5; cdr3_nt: TGTGCCAGCTCACCAGTGCCTAAAGAGACCCAGTACTTC; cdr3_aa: CASSPVPKETQYF
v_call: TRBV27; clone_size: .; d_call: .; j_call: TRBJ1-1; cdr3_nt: TGTGCCAGCAGTTTAGCCAGCAGGAACACTGAAGCTTTCTTT; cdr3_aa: CASSLASRNTEAFF
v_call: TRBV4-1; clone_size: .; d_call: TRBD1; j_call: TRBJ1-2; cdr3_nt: TGCGCCAGCAGCCAGCCGGGGACAGGGGGAGGCTACACCTTC; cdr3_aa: CASSQPGTGGGYTF
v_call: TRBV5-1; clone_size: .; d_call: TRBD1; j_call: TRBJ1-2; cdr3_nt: TGCGCCAGCAGCCCAAATAAAGGGACAGAAAGGAGCTATGGCTACACCTTC; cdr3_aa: CASSPNKGTERSYGYTF
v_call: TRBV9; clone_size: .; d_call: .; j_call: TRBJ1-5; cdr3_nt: TGTGCCAGCAGCGTAGGCCAGGGGTCGAGCCAGCCCCAGCATTTT; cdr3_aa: CASSVGQGSSQPQHF
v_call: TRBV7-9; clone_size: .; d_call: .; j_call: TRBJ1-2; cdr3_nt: TGTGCCAGCAGCCCCGGGACCTATGGCTACACCTTC; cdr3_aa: CASSPGTYGYTF
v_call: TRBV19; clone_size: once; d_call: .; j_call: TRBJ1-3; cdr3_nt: TGTGCCAGTAGGGGAGGGGTCCTCTCTGGAAACACCATATATTTT; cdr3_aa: CASRGGVLSGNTIYF
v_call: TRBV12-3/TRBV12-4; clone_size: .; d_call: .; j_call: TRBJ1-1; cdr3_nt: TGTGCCAGCAGCTCGCAGGGAAGCACTGAAGCTTTCTTT; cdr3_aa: CASSSQGSTEAFF
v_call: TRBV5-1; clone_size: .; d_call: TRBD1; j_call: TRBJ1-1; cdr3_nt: TGCGCCAGCTTCCAGGGGGCAAGCACTGAAGCTTTCTTT; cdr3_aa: CASFQGASTEAFF
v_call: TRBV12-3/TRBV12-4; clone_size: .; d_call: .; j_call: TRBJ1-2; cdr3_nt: TGTGCCAGCAGTTTACTAGGACAGCCGGGGGGCACCTTC; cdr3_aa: CASSLLGQPGGTF
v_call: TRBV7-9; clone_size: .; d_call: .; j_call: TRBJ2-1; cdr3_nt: TGTGCCAGCAGCTTAGACCAGCTCAATGAGCAGTTCTTC; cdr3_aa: CASSLDQLNEQFF
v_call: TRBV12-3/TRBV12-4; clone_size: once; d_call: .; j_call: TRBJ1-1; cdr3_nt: TGTGCCAGCAGCCTCCTCGGGGAGAAAGCTTTCTTT; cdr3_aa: CASSLLGEKAFF
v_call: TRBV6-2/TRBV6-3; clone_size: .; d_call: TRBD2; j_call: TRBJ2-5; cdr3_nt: TGTGCCAGCAGCCCGGTTGTTTCTAGCGGGGGGCGGGGGACCCAGTACTTC; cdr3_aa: CASSPVVSSGGRGTQYF
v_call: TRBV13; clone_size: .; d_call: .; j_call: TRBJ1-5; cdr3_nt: TGTGCCAGTAAACTTGGGGGGAGCAATCAGCCCCAGCATTTT; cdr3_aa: CASKLGGSNQPQHF
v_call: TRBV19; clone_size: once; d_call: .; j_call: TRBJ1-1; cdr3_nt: TGTGCCAGTAGTATAGGAGCGGTGAAGGGCACTGAAGCTTTCTTT; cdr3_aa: CASSIGAVKGTEAFF
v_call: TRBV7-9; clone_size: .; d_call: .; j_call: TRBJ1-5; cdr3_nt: TGTGCCAGCAGCTTAGGTCAGTACAATCAGCCCCAGCATTTT; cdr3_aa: CASSLGQYNQPQHF
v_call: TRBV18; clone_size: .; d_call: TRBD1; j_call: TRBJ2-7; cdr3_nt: TGTGCCAGCTCACCGACCGGGACAGAGAGCGAGCAGTACTTC; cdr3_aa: CASSPTGTESEQYF
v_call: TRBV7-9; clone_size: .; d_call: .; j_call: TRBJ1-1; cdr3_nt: TGTGCCAGCAGCTTATTGGTTAATGAAGCTTTCTTT; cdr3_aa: CASSLLVNEAFF
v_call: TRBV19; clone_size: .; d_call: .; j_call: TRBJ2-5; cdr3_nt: TGTGCCAGTAATCAGGGGAGAGGAGAGACCCAGTACTTC; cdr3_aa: CASNQGRGETQYF
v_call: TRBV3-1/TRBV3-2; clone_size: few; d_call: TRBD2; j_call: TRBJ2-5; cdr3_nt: TGTGCCAGCCCGTTTAGCGGGGCCCAAGAGACCCAGTACTTC; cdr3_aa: CASPFSGAQETQYF
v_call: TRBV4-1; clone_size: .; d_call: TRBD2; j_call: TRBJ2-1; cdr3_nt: TGCGCCAGCAGCCACAGCGGGGGTTTGGACAATGAGCAGTTCTTC; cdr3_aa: CASSHSGGLDNEQFF
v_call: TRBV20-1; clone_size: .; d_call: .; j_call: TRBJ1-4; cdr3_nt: TGCAGTGCTAGTGGTCGGCAGATACTTAATGGTGAACTGTTTTTT; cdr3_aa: CSASGRQILNGELFF
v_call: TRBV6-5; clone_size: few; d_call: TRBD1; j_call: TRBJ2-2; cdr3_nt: TGTGCCAGCAGAAGGGACAGGCTGTCCGGGGAGCTGTTTTTT; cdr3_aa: CASRRDRLSGELFF
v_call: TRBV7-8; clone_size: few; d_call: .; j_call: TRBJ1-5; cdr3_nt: TGTGCCAGCAGCTTATTGGACCTAGGGAGCAATCAGCCCCAGCATTTT; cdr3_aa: CASSLLDLGSNQPQHF
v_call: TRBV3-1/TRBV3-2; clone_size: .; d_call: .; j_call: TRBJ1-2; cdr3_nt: TGTGCCAGCAGCCCTCCGGGACTACACTATGGCTACACCTTC; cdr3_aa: CASSPPGLHYGYTF
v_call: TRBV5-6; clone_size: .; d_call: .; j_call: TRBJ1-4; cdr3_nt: TGTGCCAGCAGCTTCACTTCACAGGGCACTAATGAAAAACTGTTTTTT; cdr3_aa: CASSFTSQGTNEKLFF
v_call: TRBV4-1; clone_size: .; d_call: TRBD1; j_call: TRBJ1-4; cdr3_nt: TGCGCCAGCAGCCAAGTCAGTCGCGGGACAGGGTCAACTAATGAAAAACTGTTTTTT; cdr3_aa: CASSQVSRGTGSTNEKLFF
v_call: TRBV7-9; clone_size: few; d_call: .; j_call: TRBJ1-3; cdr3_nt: TGTGCCAGCAGCCCCTGGACGGGGTGGTCGGCTGGAAACACCATATATTTT; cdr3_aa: CASSPWTGWSAGNTIYF
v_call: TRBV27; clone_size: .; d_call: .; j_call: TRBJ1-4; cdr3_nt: TGTGCCAGCAGTTTCCGGCCGACTAATGAAAAACTGTTTTTT; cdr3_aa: CASSFRPTNEKLFF
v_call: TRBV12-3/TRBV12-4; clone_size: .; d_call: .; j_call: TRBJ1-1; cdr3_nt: TGTGCCAGCAGTTCAGAGCGGGTTGAAGCTTTCTTT; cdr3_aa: CASSSERVEAFF
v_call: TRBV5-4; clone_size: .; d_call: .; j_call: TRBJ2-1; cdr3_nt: TGTGCCAGCAGCTTGGGGGGGGCCCTGGGGAATGAGCAGTTCTTC; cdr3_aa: CASSLGGALGNEQFF
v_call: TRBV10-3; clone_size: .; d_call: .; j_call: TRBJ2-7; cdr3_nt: TGTGCCATCAGTGAAACTAGCTCTGAGCAGTACTTC; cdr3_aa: CAISETSSEQYF
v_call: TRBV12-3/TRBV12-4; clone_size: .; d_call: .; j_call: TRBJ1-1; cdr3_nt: TGTGCCAGCAGCCCTGGAGGGAACACTGAAGCTTTCTTT; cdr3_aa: CASSPGGNTEAFF
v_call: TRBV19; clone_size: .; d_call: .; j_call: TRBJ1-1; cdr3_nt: TGTGCCAGTAGCCCAATAGGGGCAGGGGTGGACACTGAAGCTTTCTTT; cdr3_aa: CASSPIGAGVDTEAFF
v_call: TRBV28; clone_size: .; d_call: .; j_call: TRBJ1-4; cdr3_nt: TGTGCCAGCAGTCCAATCACAGCTGCAACTAATGAAAAACTGTTTTTT; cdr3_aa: CASSPITAATNEKLFF
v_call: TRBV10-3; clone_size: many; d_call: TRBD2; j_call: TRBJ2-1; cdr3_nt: TGTGCCATCAGTGAGACAGCGGGGTCCGCCGATGAGCAGTTCTTC; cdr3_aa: CAISETAGSADEQFF
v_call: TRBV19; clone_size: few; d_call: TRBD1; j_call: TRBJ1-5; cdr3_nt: TGTGCCAGTATCATGGGACAGTATAGCAATCAGCCCCAGCATTTT; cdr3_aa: CASIMGQYSNQPQHF
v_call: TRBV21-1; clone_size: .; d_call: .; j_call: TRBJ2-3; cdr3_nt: TGTGCCAGCTGCCCCTCGGGCGGCACAGATACGCAGTATTTT; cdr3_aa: CASCPSGGTDTQYF
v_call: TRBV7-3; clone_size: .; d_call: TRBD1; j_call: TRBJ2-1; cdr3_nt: TGTGCCAGCAGCCCCGGGACAGGGGGCTGGAATGAGCAGTTCTTC; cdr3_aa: CASSPGTGGWNEQFF
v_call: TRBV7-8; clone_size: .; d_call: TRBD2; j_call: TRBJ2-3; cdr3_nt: TGTGCCAGCAGCTTAAGGGGCGGGACTAGCACTCCCCCAGATACGCAGTATTTT; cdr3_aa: CASSLRGGTSTPPDTQYF
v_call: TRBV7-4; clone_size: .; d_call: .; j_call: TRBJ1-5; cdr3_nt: TGTGCCAGCAGCTTAGAACAGGACAATCAGCCCCAGCATTTT; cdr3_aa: CASSLEQDNQPQHF
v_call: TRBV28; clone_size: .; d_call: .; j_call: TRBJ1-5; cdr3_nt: TGTGCCAGCAGTTTAATGGGAGGGGCCCAGCCCCAGCATTTT; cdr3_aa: CASSLMGGAQPQHF
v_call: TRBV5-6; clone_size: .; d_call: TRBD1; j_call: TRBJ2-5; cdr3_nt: TGTGCCAGCAGCTCCGGACAGGGAGCTGGAGAGACCCAGTACTTC; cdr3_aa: CASSSGQGAGETQYF
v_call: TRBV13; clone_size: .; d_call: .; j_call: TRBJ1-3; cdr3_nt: TGTGCCAGCAGCACCAGTATCAGTAGCTCTGGAAACACCATATATTTT; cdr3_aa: CASSTSISSSGNTIYF
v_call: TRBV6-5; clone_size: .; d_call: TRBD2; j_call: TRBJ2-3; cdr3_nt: TGTGCCAGCCGGCTAGCGGCTAGCACAGATACGCAGTATTTT; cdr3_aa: CASRLAASTDTQYF
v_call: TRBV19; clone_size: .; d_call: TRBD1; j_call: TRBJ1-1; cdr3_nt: TGTGCCAGTAGTAGCCGACAGGGTGAAGCTTTCTTT; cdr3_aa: CASSSRQGEAFF
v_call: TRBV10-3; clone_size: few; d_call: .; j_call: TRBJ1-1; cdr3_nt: TGTGCCATCAGTTACCGAGAGAAGGAAGTCGGTAATCGCGCTTTCTTT; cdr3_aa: CAISYREKEVGNRAFF
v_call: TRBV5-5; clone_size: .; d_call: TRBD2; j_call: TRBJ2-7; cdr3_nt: TGTGCCAGCAGCTTAGGACTAGACTACGAGCAGTACTTC; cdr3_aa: CASSLGLDYEQYF
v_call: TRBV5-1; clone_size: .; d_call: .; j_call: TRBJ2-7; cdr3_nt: TGCGCCAGCAGAAGGGCGAGTGGCGGCCTTCCGAACGAGCAGTACTTC; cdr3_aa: CASRRASGGLPNEQYF
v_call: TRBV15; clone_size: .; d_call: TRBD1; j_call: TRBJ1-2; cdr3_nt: TGTGCCACCAGCAGCCAAGGGACAGGGGGTGGCTACACCTTC; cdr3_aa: CATSSQGTGGGYTF
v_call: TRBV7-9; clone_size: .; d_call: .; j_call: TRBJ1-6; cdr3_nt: TGTGCCAGCAGCACCGAGTCCGGACTTCAGTTTCCCCTCCACTTT; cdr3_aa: CASSTESGLQFPLHF
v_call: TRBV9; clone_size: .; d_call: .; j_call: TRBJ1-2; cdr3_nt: TGTGCCAGCCGCCCCCGACGTTTGGGAGGGGGCTACACCTTC; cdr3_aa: CASRPRRLGGGYTF
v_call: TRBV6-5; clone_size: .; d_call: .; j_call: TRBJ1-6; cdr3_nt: TGTGCCAGCAGTTACTCACAGGGACATTCACCCCTCCACTTT; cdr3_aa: CASSYSQGHSPLHF